The 14 T cell receptor beta chains below all came from one sample that was sequenced in a study of blood T cell repertoires in COVID-19. Clones were read by immunoSEQ multiplex PCR, and TCRdb kept only the in-frame ones, dropping some. The sample includes about 68,000 clones, approximately 85% of them seen just once. Sequencing input: peripheral blood. The receptors stem from a middle-aged man with acute or convalescent COVID-19.

The chain carries TRBV7-9 and TRBJ2-2; the match to TRBD1 covers 8 bases. CDR1 and CDR2 from the germline V gene are SEHNR and FQNEAQ (reference sequence). Germline trimming cut 6 bases from V and 4 bases from J; bases unmatched to any gene: 13. This CDR3 spans 17 amino acids. Written as DNA, the CDR3 is TGTGCCAGCAGTCCATTACAGGGGGTGATGGTCACCGGGGAGCTGTTTTTT. It yields the protein CASSPLQGVMVTGELFF. Full variable domain (remainder filled in from reference TRBV7-9 and TRBJ2-2): DTGVSQNPRHKITKRGQNVTFRCDPISEHNRLYWYRQTLGQGPEFLTYFQNEAQLEKSRLLSDRFSAERPKGSFSTLEIQRTEQGDSAMYLCASSPLQGVMVTGELFFGEGSRLTVL.

The chain is built from TRBV5-4 and TRBJ2-6; tentative D call: TRBD1 (6 bases). V shed 4 bases and J shed 0 bases, with 17 bases lying between them. CDR3 length equals 18 residues. CDR1 and CDR2 (germline): SGHNT, YYREEE (reference sequence). CDR3 nucleotides: TGTGCCAGCAGCCTCCGGGACATAACCCTCTCTGGGGCCAACGTCCTGACTTTC. It encodes CASSLRDITLSGANVLTF.

This clone was found a few times. V is TRBV15 and J is TRBJ2-5; TRBD2 matches at 13 bases. V lost 3 bases, J lost 4 bases, and 11 bases stayed unmatched. Germline V gene data show CDR1 as LNHNV and CDR2 as YYDKDF (reference sequence). CDR3 length: 18 amino acids. CDR3 nucleotide sequence: TGTGCCACCAGCAGCCCCGGACTAGCGGGGGCCAGGGGAGAGACCCAGTACTTC. It codes for CATSSPGLAGARGETQYF.

This chain uses TRBV24-1 with TRBJ2-5; 8 bases are a match to TRBD2. CDR3 size: 15 residues. V gave up 3 bases and J gave up 4 bases; unmatched junction bases: 6. Germline CDR1 KGHDR, CDR2 SFDVKD. In DNA, the CDR3 is TGTGCCACCAGTGATAGCGGGGGCGGGGGAGAGACCCAGTACTTC. Its translation: CATSDSGGGGETQYF.

V is TRBV11-2 and J is TRBJ2-6; maybe TRBD1 (5 bases). The germline V and J ends were trimmed by 5 bases and 0 bases, with 20 bases remaining between them. In germline, CDR1 is SGHAT, CDR2 FQNNGV. The CDR3 has 19 residues. CDR3 region: CASSVDLGHFTSGANVLTF. The CDR3 region has the DNA TGTGCCAGCAGCGTCGACCTCGGACATTTCACCTCTGGGGCCAACGTCCTGACTTTC.

This clone was seen just once. V and J are TRBV10-2 and TRBJ2-1, with TRBD2 identical over 8 bases. Looked up from germline, CDR1 is WSHSY and CDR2 is SAAADI. Losses at the gene ends were 6 bases for V and 4 bases for J; bases not matched to a gene: 8. CDR3 size: 15 residues. CDR3 coding DNA: TGCGCCAGCAGCAAGGGTTCTAGCGGGTACAATGAGCAGTTCTTC. This codes for CASSKGSSGYNEQFF.

The rearrangement links TRBV6-5 to TRBJ1-4; tentative D call: TRBD1 (5 bases). V gave up 0 bases and J gave up 8 bases, with 13 bases separating them. Germline assignment: CDR1 MNHEY and CDR2 SVGAGI. The CDR3 contains 15 residues. DNA for the CDR3: TGTGCCAGCAGTTACTCGTCGGGGGGGTGGGAAAAACTGTTTTTT. Translating gives CASSYSSGGWEKLFF.

This rearrangement joins TRBV18 to TRBJ2-2, with D possibly being TRBD1 (5 bases). CDR1 and CDR2 from the germline V gene are KGHSH and LQKENI. The germline V and J ends were trimmed by 2 bases and 0 bases, with 7 bases remaining between them. The CDR3 spans 15 residues. CDR3 sequence: CASSPARANTGELFF. In nucleotides, the CDR3 is TGTGCCAGCTCACCAGCCAGGGCGAACACCGGGGAGCTGTTTTTT.

The chain carries TRBV5-1 and TRBJ2-5; 10 bases fit TRBD1. The CDR3 runs 17 residues. Germline CDR1 SGHRS, CDR2 YFSETQ. V lost 2 bases to trimming and J lost 1 base; unmatched junction nucleotides: 8. As DNA, the CDR3 is TGCGCCAGCAGCTTAGCCGGGACAGGGGAAGGCCAAGAGACCCAGTACTTC. This encodes CASSLAGTGEGQETQYF.

This clone occurred once. The chain carries TRBV4-2 and TRBJ2-2, with a tentative D call TRBD2 (6 bases). The V end was cut by 4 bases, the J end by 5 bases, with 8 bases between. This CDR3 comprises 13 residues. The germline CDR1 and CDR2 sequences are LGHNA and YNFKEQ. For the CDR3, the DNA is TGTGCCAGCAGCCGGGGGGATACCGGGGAGCTGTTTTTT. Translation: CASSRGDTGELFF.

This clone has just one count. The chain uses TRBV28 and TRBJ2-1; 8 bases line up with TRBD2. This CDR3 has 13 amino acids. CDR1 and CDR2 from the germline V gene are MDHEN and SYDVKM. Trimming took 6 bases from V and 13 from J; bases not matched to a gene: 11. CDR3 region: CASRPRTGGGQFF. Written as DNA, the CDR3 is TGTGCCAGCAGACCGCGAACCGGGGGGGGCCAGTTCTTC.

The rearrangement links TRBV9 to TRBJ2-7; TRBD2 matches 8 bases. The CDR3 runs 17 residues. Germline lookup yields CDR1 SGDLS and CDR2 YYNGEE. The V gene end was trimmed by 3 bases and the J gene end by 6 bases; junction bases not matched to a gene: 17. CDR3 sequence: CASSEGPGGPKPPEQYV. In DNA, the CDR3 is TGTGCCAGCAGCGAGGGCCCGGGGGGGCCTAAGCCCCCCGAGCAGTACGTC.

The CDR3 DNA is TGTGCCATCAGTGAAGACAGAGCCTATGGCTACACCTTC. This sequence encodes CAISEDRAYGYTF. The chain joins TRBV10-3 to TRBJ1-2; perhaps TRBD1 as D (5 bases). Germline CDR1 and CDR2: ENHRY and SYGVKD. This CDR3 is built from 13 residues. V was cut by 3 bases and J by 4 bases, with 9 bases left in between.

The rearrangement uses TRBV7-3 and TRBJ2-2; a possible D gene is TRBD1 (5 bases). V was trimmed by 5 bases and J by 6 bases, leaving 16 bases between them. In germline, CDR1 is SGHTA, CDR2 FQGTGA. There are 15 residues in the CDR3. In DNA, the CDR3 is TGTGCCAGCAGCCCAGTGGGCAGGGTGGCCGGGGAGCTGTTTTTT. This codes for CASSPVGRVAGELFF.